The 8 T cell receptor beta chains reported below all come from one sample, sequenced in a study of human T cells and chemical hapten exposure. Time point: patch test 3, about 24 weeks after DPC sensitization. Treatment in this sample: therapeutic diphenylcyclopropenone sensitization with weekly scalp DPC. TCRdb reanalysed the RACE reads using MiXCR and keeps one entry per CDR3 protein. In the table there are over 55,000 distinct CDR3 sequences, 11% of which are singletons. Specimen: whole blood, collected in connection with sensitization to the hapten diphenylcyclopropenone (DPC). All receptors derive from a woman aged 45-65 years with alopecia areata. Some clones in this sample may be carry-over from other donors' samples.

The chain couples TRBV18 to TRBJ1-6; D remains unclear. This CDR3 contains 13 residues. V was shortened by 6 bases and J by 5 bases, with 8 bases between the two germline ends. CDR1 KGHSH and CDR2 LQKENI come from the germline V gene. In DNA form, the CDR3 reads TGTGCCAGCTCCTCCGTTGATAATTCACCCCTCCACTTT. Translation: CASSSVDNSPLHF.

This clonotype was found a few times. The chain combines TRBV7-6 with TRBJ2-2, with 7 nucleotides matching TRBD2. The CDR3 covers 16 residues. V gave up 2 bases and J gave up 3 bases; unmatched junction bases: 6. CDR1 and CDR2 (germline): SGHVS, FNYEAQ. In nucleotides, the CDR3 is TGTGCCAGCAGCTTATCGGCTAGCGGTTACACCGGGGAGCTGTTTTTT. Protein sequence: CASSLSASGYTGELFF.

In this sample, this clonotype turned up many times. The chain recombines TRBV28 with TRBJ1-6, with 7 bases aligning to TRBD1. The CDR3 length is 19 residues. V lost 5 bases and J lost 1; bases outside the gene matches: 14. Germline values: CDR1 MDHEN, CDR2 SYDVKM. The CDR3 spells CASSQIYEGARSYNSPLHF. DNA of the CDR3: TGTGCCAGCAGTCAAATCTATGAGGGGGCGCGATCCTATAATTCACCCCTCCACTTT.

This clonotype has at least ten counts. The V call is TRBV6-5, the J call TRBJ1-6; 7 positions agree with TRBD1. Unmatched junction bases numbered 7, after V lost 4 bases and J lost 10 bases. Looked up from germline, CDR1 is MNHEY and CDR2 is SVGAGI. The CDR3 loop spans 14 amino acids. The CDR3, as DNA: TGTGCCAGCAGTTTCGACAGGGCCGGATCACCCCTCCACTTT. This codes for CASSFDRAGSPLHF.

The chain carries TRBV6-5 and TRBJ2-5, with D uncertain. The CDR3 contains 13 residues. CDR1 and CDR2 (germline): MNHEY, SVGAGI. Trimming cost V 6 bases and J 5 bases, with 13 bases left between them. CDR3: CASSSDLRETQYF. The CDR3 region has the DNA TGTGCCAGCAGCTCAGATTTGCGGGAGACCCAGTACTTC.

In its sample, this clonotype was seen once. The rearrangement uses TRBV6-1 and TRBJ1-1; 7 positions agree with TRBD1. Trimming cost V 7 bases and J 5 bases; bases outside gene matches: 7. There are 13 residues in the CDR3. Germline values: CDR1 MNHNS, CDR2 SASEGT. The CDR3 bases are TGTGCCAGCACTGGGACAGAGAGGACTGAAGCTTTCTTT. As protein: CASTGTERTEAFF.

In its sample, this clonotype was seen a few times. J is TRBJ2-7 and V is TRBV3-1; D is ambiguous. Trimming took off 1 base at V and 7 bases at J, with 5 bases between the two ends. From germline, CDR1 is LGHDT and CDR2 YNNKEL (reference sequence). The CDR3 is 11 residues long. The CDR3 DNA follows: TGTGCCAGCAGCCAAGTGTGGGAGCAGTACTTC. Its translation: CASSQVWEQYF.

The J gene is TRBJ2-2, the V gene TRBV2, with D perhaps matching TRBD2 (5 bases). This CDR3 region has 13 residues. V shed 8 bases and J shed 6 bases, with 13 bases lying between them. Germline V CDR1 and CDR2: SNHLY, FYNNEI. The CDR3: CASGIGSAGELFF. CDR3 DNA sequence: TGTGCCAGCGGTATAGGGAGTGCCGGGGAGCTGTTTTTT.